Listed here are 31 T cell receptor beta chains from one sample, sequenced in a study of cytomegalovirus exposure and HLA in healthy donors. The repertoire was sequenced with immunoSEQ multiplex PCR; TCRdb's copy has only in-frame clones and lacks some. The table records 150,000 or so clones, around nine tenths of them present only once. The material sequenced was PBMCs. These receptors were obtained from a young man in good health and CMV-seropositive.

This chain links TRBV6-5 with TRBJ2-7; tentatively, D is TRBD2 (6 bases). The ends were cut back, 6 bases at V and 2 bases at J, with 17 bases in the middle. The CDR3 has 15 amino acids. Germline loops: CDR1 MNHEY, CDR2 SVGAGI. The CDR3 is CASRPTGTATYEQYF. CDR3 nucleotides: TGTGCCAGCAGACCTACCGGGACTGCCACCTACGAGCAGTACTTC.

The rearrangement uses TRBV19 and TRBJ2-3; 8 nucleotides match TRBD1. The CDR3 runs 13 residues. Germline-derived CDR1 and CDR2 are LNHDA and SQIVND (reference sequence). The V and J ends lost 7 bases and 4 bases, in that order; junction bases with no gene match: 4. CDR3 bases: TGTGCCAGTACCTCGACAGGGGCAGATACGCAGTATTTT. This encodes CASTSTGADTQYF.

This clone was observed once. The genes are TRBV2 and TRBJ2-7; no definite D call. The CDR3 consists of 15 residues. The germline V gene has CDR1 SNHLY and CDR2 FYNNEI. The V end was cut by 7 bases, the J end by 4 bases, with 20 bases between. CDR3 nucleotides: TGTGCCAGCACCGTGAGGTCGACTTCTTCGTACGAGCAGTACTTC. Its translation: CASTVRSTSSYEQYF.

V usage is TRBV12-5 and J usage is TRBJ2-5, with 13 bases that match TRBD2. Trimming cost V 7 bases and J 5 bases; bases outside gene matches: 7. This CDR3 is 15 amino acids long. Germline V CDR1 and CDR2: LGHNT, FRNRAP. The CDR3: CASASGTSGIETQYF. CDR3 sequence (DNA): TGTGCTAGTGCCTCCGGGACTAGCGGGATCGAGACCCAGTACTTC.

The chain is built from TRBV27 and TRBJ1-5; D unclear. CDR1 is MNHEY, CDR2 SMNVEV, per germline (reference sequence). CDR3 length: 14 residues. The germline V and J ends were trimmed by 5 bases and 0 bases, with 8 bases remaining between them. CDR3 coding DNA: TGTGCCAGCAGTGCAGGTTATAGCAATCAGCCCCAGCATTTT. Translating it yields CASSAGYSNQPQHF.

The chain has TRBV27 and TRBJ2-3; D remains ambiguous. V shed 7 bases and J shed 7 bases, with 12 bases lying between them. There are 12 residues in the CDR3. Germline V gene data show CDR1 as MNHEY and CDR2 as SMNVEV (reference sequence). CDR3 nucleotides: TGTGCCAGCACTTCCCTTTCGTATACGCAGTATTTT. This translates into CASTSLSYTQYF.

In nucleotides, the CDR3 is TGTGCCAGCTCCCCCAGGCGGGGGCGGGAAGCTTTCTTT. It specifies CASSPRRGREAFF. The chain links TRBV4-2 to TRBJ1-1; possible D gene TRBD1, 6 bases. Trimming removed 8 bases at V and 8 bases at J, with 18 bases between. The CDR3 spans 13 residues. The germline gives CDR1 LGHNA, CDR2 YNFKEQ.

The chain links TRBV7-2 to TRBJ1-2, with 9 nucleotides matching TRBD1. The CDR3 length is 14 residues. The V gene end was trimmed by 5 bases and the J gene end by 7 bases; junction bases not matched to a gene: 8. CDR1 SGHTA and CDR2 FQGNSA come from the germline V gene. The CDR3 DNA is TGTGCCAGCAGCCCCCAGACAGGGGGTTTTGGCTACACCTTC. Translation gives CASSPQTGGFGYTF.

V is TRBV10-3 and J is TRBJ1-1, with 8 bases fitting TRBD1. Losses at the gene ends were 6 bases for V and 4 bases for J; bases not matched to a gene: 4. Germline V gene data show CDR1 as ENHRY and CDR2 as SYGVKD. CDR3 length: 13 amino acids. In DNA form, the CDR3 reads TGTGCCATCAGGAGGGACAGGCCCACTGAAGCTTTCTTT. Encoded protein: CAIRRDRPTEAFF.

V usage is TRBV2 and J usage is TRBJ1-1; no clear D gene. With 3 bases removed from V and 0 bases from J, the gap between germline ends came to 11 bases. Germline V lookup: CDR1 SNHLY, CDR2 FYNNEI. The CDR3 spans 15 residues. CDR3 sequence reads: CASSDSGSLNTEAFF. Written as DNA, the CDR3 is TGTGCCAGCAGTGATTCAGGCAGTTTGAACACTGAAGCTTTCTTT.

The V call is TRBV27, the J call TRBJ2-6, with 7 bases aligning to TRBD1. The CDR3 is 17 residues long. CDR1 MNHEY and CDR2 SMNVEV come from the germline V gene (reference sequence). V shed 5 bases, J shed 1 base, and the junction held 8 bases outside the gene matches. The CDR3 protein is CASSTGTVLSGANVLTF. For the CDR3, the DNA is TGTGCCAGCAGTACCGGGACAGTTCTATCTGGGGCCAACGTCCTGACTTTC.

This chain links TRBV5-6 with TRBJ1-3; 8 bases map to TRBD1. The V and J ends lost 3 bases and 0 bases, in that order; junction bases with no gene match: 2. There are 15 residues in the CDR3. CDR1 and CDR2 (germline): SGHDT, YYEEEE. CDR3 nucleotide sequence: TGTGCCAGCAGCTGGGGACAGGTCTCTGGAAACACCATATATTTT. Amino acid sequence: CASSWGQVSGNTIYF.

The J gene is TRBJ1-1, the V gene TRBV7-2, with 7 nucleotides matching TRBD1. CDR1 is SGHTA, CDR2 FQGNSA, per germline. Trimming cost V 4 bases and J 5 bases; bases outside gene matches: 7. The CDR3 has 14 residues. The CDR3 region is CASSWTGSGTEAFF. The CDR3 coding sequence is TGTGCCAGCAGCTGGACAGGCTCCGGGACTGAAGCTTTCTTT.

The chain has TRBV6-5 and TRBJ1-2, with D perhaps TRBD1 (6 bases). The V and J ends lost 0 bases and 1 base respectively, with 9 bases between them. Looked up from germline, CDR1 is MNHEY and CDR2 is SVGAGI. The CDR3 consists of 15 residues. Here the CDR3 DNA reads TGTGCCAGCAGTTACTCGGCAGGGGTTAACTATGGCTACACCTTC. Its translation is CASSYSAGVNYGYTF.

J is TRBJ2-7 and V is TRBV7-3; 8 positions match TRBD2. Trimming cost V 5 bases and J 2 bases; bases outside gene matches: 5. The germline gives CDR1 SGHTA, CDR2 FQGTGA. CDR3 length: 14 residues. The chain's CDR3 is CASSATSGPYEQYF. DNA for the CDR3: TGTGCCAGCAGCGCCACTAGCGGCCCCTACGAGCAGTACTTC.

A single count supports this clone. This rearrangement joins TRBV10-3 to TRBJ1-1, with 7 bases that match TRBD1. The CDR3 loop spans 14 amino acids. Looked up from germline, CDR1 is ENHRY and CDR2 is SYGVKD. The junction had 6 bases not matched to a gene; V was cut back by 8 bases and J by 0 bases. The CDR3 loop is CAIAQGQLNTEAFF. Here the CDR3 DNA reads TGTGCCATCGCACAGGGACAGCTGAACACTGAAGCTTTCTTT.

This chain joins TRBV27 and TRBJ2-5, with 7 bases matching TRBD2. CDR1 MNHEY and CDR2 SMNVEV come from the germline V gene (reference sequence). The J segment lost 0 bases and the V segment lost 5 bases, leaving 12 bases of the junction unmatched. The CDR3 loop spans 17 amino acids. CDR3 region: CASSPTLRAGDQETQYF. The CDR3 DNA is TGTGCCAGCAGTCCGACCCTTCGGGCGGGAGACCAAGAGACCCAGTACTTC.

The chain links TRBV7-2 to TRBJ1-1; possible D gene TRBD1, 6 bases. This CDR3 has 12 residues. Trimming took off 3 bases at V and 10 bases at J, with 12 bases between the two ends. The germline gives CDR1 SGHTA, CDR2 FQGNSA. CDR3 in amino acids: CASSLSVGGAFF. In nucleotides, the CDR3 is TGTGCCAGCAGCTTGTCCGTAGGGGGAGCTTTCTTT.

The rearrangement uses TRBV5-1 and TRBJ2-6; D perhaps matches TRBD2 (6 bases). CDR3 length equals 16 residues. Trimming shortened V by 3 bases and J by 2 bases, and 12 bases separated the two germline ends. Germline V lookup: CDR1 SGHRS, CDR2 YFSETQ. CDR3 in amino acids: CASSWAWGAGANVLTF. The DNA for the CDR3 is TGCGCCAGCAGCTGGGCGTGGGGGGCTGGGGCCAACGTCCTGACTTTC.

The V call is TRBV4-3, the J call TRBJ1-1; D is unresolved. The CDR3 contains 14 residues. Per the germline V gene, CDR1 is LGHNA and CDR2 is YSLEER. Between the trimmed V and J ends, which lost 6 bases and 3 bases, there was a span of 14 bases. The CDR3 spells CASRWAAEDTEAFF. The CDR3 DNA reads as TGCGCCAGCAGGTGGGCGGCGGAGGACACTGAAGCTTTCTTT.

The rearrangement links TRBV5-4 to TRBJ2-1; D unclear. V lost 0 bases and J lost 6, with 7 bases in between. Germline V gives CDR1 SGHNT, CDR2 YYREEE (reference sequence). The CDR3 spans 13 residues. The CDR3 protein is CASSLDTTNEQFF. CDR3 in DNA: TGTGCCAGCAGCTTGGACACCACCAATGAGCAGTTCTTC.

This rearrangement joins TRBV9 to TRBJ2-7; D gene ambiguous. The CDR3 totals 15 residues. Germline CDR1 is SGDLS and CDR2 is YYNGEE. V was cut by 5 bases and J by 0 bases, with 15 bases left in between. The CDR3 region has the DNA TGTGCCAGCAGTGCCGGGTCACAAAGCTCCTACGAGCAGTACTTC. The encoded protein is CASSAGSQSSYEQYF. Complete variable domain (other parts from reference TRBV9 and TRBJ2-7): DSGVTQTPKHLITATGQRVTLRCSPRSGDLSVYWYQQSLDQGLQFLIQYYNGEERAKGNILERFSAQQFPDLHSELNLSSLELGDSALYFCASSAGSQSSYEQYFGPGTRLTVT.

V is TRBV18 and J is TRBJ2-2, with a tentative D call TRBD2 (5 bases). Germline loops: CDR1 KGHSH, CDR2 LQKENI. The CDR3 covers 15 residues. Trimming left V 5 bases short and J 0 bases short, with 10 bases between. CDR3 bases: TGTGCCAGCTCAGGAGGTACCGCGAACACCGGGGAGCTGTTTTTT. It codes for CASSGGTANTGELFF.

The chain links TRBV6-5 to TRBJ2-1; D ambiguous. V was clipped by 0 bases and J by 7 bases, with 13 bases between them. This CDR3 region has 15 residues. Germline assignment: CDR1 MNHEY and CDR2 SVGAGI. The CDR3 is CASSYSAETNNEQFF. DNA of the CDR3: TGTGCCAGCAGTTACTCGGCGGAGACGAATAATGAGCAGTTCTTC.

V is TRBV9 and J is TRBJ2-1, with D possibly TRBD2 on 5 matching bases. Germline lookup yields CDR1 SGDLS and CDR2 YYNGEE. The CDR3 runs 16 residues. V lost 4 bases and J 7 bases, leaving 21 bases between the germline ends. The chain's CDR3 is CASSSAAVSRGNEQFF. The CDR3 bases are TGTGCCAGCAGCTCGGCCGCAGTCTCCCGGGGAAATGAGCAGTTCTTC. The whole variable domain, filled in from reference TRBV9 and TRBJ2-1, reads DSGVTQTPKHLITATGQRVTLRCSPRSGDLSVYWYQQSLDQGLQFLIQYYNGEERAKGNILERFSAQQFPDLHSELNLSSLELGDSALYFCASSSAAVSRGNEQFFGPGTRLTVL.

The chain recombines TRBV5-1 with TRBJ1-2; D uncertain. The V gene lost 3 bases and the J gene lost 4 bases, with 13 bases spanning the gap. The CDR3 totals 14 residues. Germline V gives CDR1 SGHRS, CDR2 YFSETQ. The CDR3 DNA sequence: TGCGCCAGCAGCTCCGAGGAGCTGGGCTATGGCTACACCTTC. Translated: CASSSEELGYGYTF.

The CDR3 spells CASSYSFTGGLNEQYF. CDR3 in DNA: TGCGCCAGCAGCTACTCCTTTACAGGGGGCCTTAACGAGCAGTACTTC. This chain connects TRBV5-1 to TRBJ2-7; 9 nucleotides line up with TRBD1. V dropped 3 bases and J dropped 5; count of bases not matched to a gene: 12. Germline-derived CDR1 and CDR2 are SGHRS and YFSETQ. The CDR3 is 16 amino acids.

The rearrangement uses TRBV4-3 and TRBJ2-6; D uncertain. CDR3 length: 16 residues. V dropped 0 bases and J dropped 0 bases, with 6 bases sitting between them. The germline V gene has CDR1 LGHNA and CDR2 YSLEER. The CDR3 DNA follows: TGCGCCAGCAGCCAAGATCATAGCTCTGGGGCCAACGTCCTGACTTTC. It translates to CASSQDHSSGANVLTF.

This chain links TRBV18 with TRBJ2-7; the D is unclear. Trimming left V 1 base short and J 5 bases short, with 9 bases between. Germline lookup yields CDR1 KGHSH and CDR2 LQKENI. The CDR3 spans 13 residues. The CDR3 DNA follows: TGTGCCAGCTCACCACAGACACTCCACGAGCAGTACTTC. This codes for CASSPQTLHEQYF. Based on the CDR3 plus reference TRBV18 and TRBJ2-7, the full variable domain is NAGVMQNPRHLVRRRGQEARLRCSPMKGHSHVYWYRQLPEEGLKFMVYLQKENIIDESGMPKERFSAEFPKEGPSILRIQQVVRGDSAAYFCASSPQTLHEQYFGPGTRLTVT.

V and J are TRBV9 and TRBJ2-5, with D uncertain. Germline CDR1 is SGDLS and CDR2 is YYNGEE. The ends were cut back, 0 bases at V and 5 bases at J, with 5 bases in the middle. The CDR3 runs to 12 residues. As DNA, the CDR3 is TGTGCCAGCAGCGTAGGAGAGGAGACCCAGTACTTC. It translates to CASSVGEETQYF.

This clone was observed once. J is TRBJ2-2 and V is TRBV11-2, with 11 bases aligning to TRBD2. The germline V gene encodes CDR1 SGHAT and CDR2 FQNNGV. CDR3 length: 17 amino acids. Unmatched junction bases numbered 5, after V lost 1 base and J lost 4 bases. CDR3 protein: CASSLAGGLAATGELFF. The CDR3 nucleotides are TGTGCCAGCAGCTTAGCAGGGGGACTAGCGGCCACCGGGGAGCTGTTTTTT.